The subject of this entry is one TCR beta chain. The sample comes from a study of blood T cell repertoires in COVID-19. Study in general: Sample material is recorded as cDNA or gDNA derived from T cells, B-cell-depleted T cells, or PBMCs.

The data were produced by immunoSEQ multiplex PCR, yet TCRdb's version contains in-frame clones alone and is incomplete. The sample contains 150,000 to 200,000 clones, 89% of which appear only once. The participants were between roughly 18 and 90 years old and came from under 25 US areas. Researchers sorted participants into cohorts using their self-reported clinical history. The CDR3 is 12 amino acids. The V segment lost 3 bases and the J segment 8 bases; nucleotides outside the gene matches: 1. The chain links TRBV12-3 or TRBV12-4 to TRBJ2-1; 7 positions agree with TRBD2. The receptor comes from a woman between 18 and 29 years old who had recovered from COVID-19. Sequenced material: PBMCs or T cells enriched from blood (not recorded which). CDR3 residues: CASSLGGDEQFF. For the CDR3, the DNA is TGTGCCAGCAGTTTGGGAGGGGATGAGCAGTTCTTC.